This TCR beta chain was profiled in a study of OX40 agonist ivuxolimab in advanced cancers. Study conclusions and caveats: Among patients with partial responses at 0.1-3.0 mg/kg, clonal expansion was among the lowest.

Method: immunoSEQ multiplex PCR; TCRdb's copy keeps in-frame clones and lacks some. The table records about 40,000 clones, 85% to 90% of them present only once. As concerns this clone: Its antigen remains unidentified.

This clonotype was sampled from an adult with an advanced solid tumor such as melanoma, head and neck, liver or kidney cancer. The sample in question was CD4+ or CD8+ T cells sorted from blood, obtained in a trial of the OX40 agonist ivuxolimab.

DNA for the CDR3: TGTGCCAGCAGTTCGTCCGGGACAGTTAATGAAAAACTGTTTTTT. Translated: CASSSSGTVNEKLFF. The V call is TRBV28, the J call TRBJ1-4; 7 nucleotides line up with TRBD1. The germline V gene encodes CDR1 MDHEN and CDR2 SYDVKM. The CDR3 spans 15 residues. V lost 4 bases and J lost 4; bases outside the gene matches: 6.